Below, 25 T cell receptor beta chains from the same sample are listed, as sequenced in a study of cytomegalovirus exposure and HLA in healthy donors. It was with 60 Vbeta and 13 Jbeta primers that the PCR ran. Sequencing used immunoSEQ multiplex PCR; TCRdb keeps in-frame clones, though not all of them. Among around 120,000 clones, about 69% were seen once, and the ten largest hold around 1.6%. Material: PBMCs. Receptors originate from a woman aged 18 to 35 in good health and CMV-seronegative.

The chain recombines TRBV5-1 with TRBJ1-2; 10 bases match TRBD1. The CDR3 runs to 14 residues. CDR1 and CDR2 (germline): SGHRS, YFSETQ. With 4 bases clipped from V and 5 bases from J, the junction kept 5 bases outside the gene matches. The CDR3 is CASSGGTGEYGYTF. CDR3 nucleotides: TGCGCCAGCAGCGGCGGGACAGGGGAGTATGGCTACACCTTC.

V and J are TRBV28 and TRBJ2-2, with a tentative D call TRBD2 (5 bases). Germline V gene sequence: CDR1 MDHEN, CDR2 SYDVKM. The CDR3 spans 13 residues. With 2 bases removed from V and 6 bases from J, the gap between germline ends came to 7 bases. The CDR3 region is CASSLAGAGELFF. CDR3 bases: TGTGCCAGCAGTTTAGCCGGGGCCGGGGAGCTGTTTTTT.

The chain couples TRBV5-4 to TRBJ1-2, with TRBD1 identical over 7 bases. The CDR3 contains 16 residues. Trimming cost V 4 bases and J 1 base; bases outside gene matches: 10. Germline assignment: CDR1 SGHNT and CDR2 YYREEE (reference sequence). CDR3 nucleotide sequence: TGTGCCAGCAGCCAACAACGACAGGGAAGTAACTATGGCTACACCTTC. Its translation is CASSQQRQGSNYGYTF.

The chain uses TRBV6-1 and TRBJ2-7; D not certain. From germline, CDR1 is MNHNS and CDR2 SASEGT. The V gene lost 4 bases and the J gene lost 3 bases, with 10 bases spanning the gap. The CDR3 has 13 residues. This CDR3 reads CASSVVRYYEQYF. The CDR3 coding sequence is TGTGCCAGCAGTGTGGTCAGGTACTACGAGCAGTACTTC.

The rearrangement joins TRBV29-1 to TRBJ2-7; TRBD2 aligns across 13 bases. CDR1 SQVTM and CDR2 ANQGSEA come from the germline V gene. V lost 5 bases to trimming and J lost 4 bases; unmatched junction nucleotides: 5. The CDR3 loop spans 14 amino acids. CDR3 bases: TGCAGCGTTAAAACTAGCGGGGGGGCTTACGAGCAGTACTTC. Protein product: CSVKTSGGAYEQYF.

This chain joins TRBV7-6 and TRBJ1-1; D is ambiguous. This CDR3 is 15 amino acids long. Germline-derived CDR1 and CDR2 are SGHVS and FNYEAQ. Between the trimmed V and J ends, which lost 1 base and 7 bases, there was a span of 16 bases. This CDR3 reads CASSLGRIGVYEAFF. The CDR3 DNA reads as TGTGCCAGCAGCTTAGGCCGGATCGGGGTTTATGAAGCTTTCTTT.

This clone was found once. This chain links TRBV6-5 with TRBJ1-2; D uncertain. This CDR3 is built from 13 residues. From germline, CDR1 is MNHEY and CDR2 SVGAGI. The ends were cut back, 4 bases at V and 4 bases at J, with 10 bases in the middle. The CDR3 is CASSWGERYGYTF. The CDR3 region has the DNA TGTGCCAGCAGTTGGGGAGAACGCTATGGCTACACCTTC.

The V and J genes are TRBV28 and TRBJ2-5, with D unclear. CDR3 length equals 15 residues. CDR1 and CDR2 from the germline V gene are MDHEN and SYDVKM. The ends were cut back, 5 bases at V and 3 bases at J, with 16 bases in the middle. CDR3 loop: CASSPADRLEETQYF. In DNA, the CDR3 is TGTGCCAGCAGTCCCGCCGACCGACTGGAAGAGACCCAGTACTTC.

CDR3 sequence: CASSYSISYEQYF. The CDR3 DNA reads as TGTGCCAGCAGTTACTCTATCTCCTACGAGCAGTACTTC. V and J are TRBV6-6 and TRBJ2-7; the D is unclear. This CDR3 has 13 residues. Trimming pared 0 bases from V and 0 bases from J, leaving 3 bases between. The germline V gene encodes CDR1 MNHNY and CDR2 SVGAGI (reference sequence).

The chain couples TRBV7-9 to TRBJ1-4; maybe TRBD1 (6 bases). CDR1 is SEHNR and CDR2 is FQNEAQ in the germline V gene (reference sequence). V was shortened by 5 bases and J by 5 bases, with 15 bases between the two germline ends. The CDR3 covers 15 residues. This CDR3 is CASSPGVQGNEKLFF. The DNA for the CDR3 is TGTGCCAGCAGCCCTGGGGTTCAGGGGAATGAAAAACTGTTTTTT. The full variable domain, its missing parts supplied by reference TRBV7-9 and TRBJ1-4, is DTGVSQNPRHKITKRGQNVTFRCDPISEHNRLYWYRQTLGQGPEFLTYFQNEAQLEKSRLLSDRFSAERPKGSFSTLEIQRTEQGDSAMYLCASSPGVQGNEKLFFGSGTQLSVL.

The chain is built from TRBV6-5 and TRBJ1-2; 9 bases are a match to TRBD1. The J segment lost 3 bases and the V segment lost 5 bases, leaving 4 bases of the junction unmatched. Germline V CDR1 and CDR2: MNHEY, SVGAGI. This CDR3 comprises 14 residues. This CDR3 is CASSTGGSHYGYTF. CDR3 sequence (DNA): TGTGCCAGCAGTACAGGGGGCTCTCACTATGGCTACACCTTC.

CDR3 coding DNA: TGTGCCAGCAGCCAAGGAATAGGGACTTCCACTTACGAGCAGTACTTC. Translation gives CASSQGIGTSTYEQYF. V usage is TRBV4-2 and J usage is TRBJ2-7; D is perhaps TRBD2 (6 bases). Looked up from germline, CDR1 is LGHNA and CDR2 is YNFKEQ. V gave up 1 base and J gave up 4 bases, with 17 bases separating them. The CDR3 loop spans 16 amino acids.

This clone was counted between two and nine times. The CDR3 coding sequence is TGTGCCAGCAGCGTACTTAGCGGGGGGACCAATGAGCAGTTCTTC. Protein: CASSVLSGGTNEQFF. The genes are TRBV9 and TRBJ2-1; TRBD2 matches at 10 bases. V gave up 1 base and J gave up 6 bases; unmatched junction bases: 4. Germline V gene sequence: CDR1 SGDLS, CDR2 YYNGEE. The CDR3 runs 15 residues.

This clone has more than one count but fewer than ten. The V gene is TRBV7-9, the J gene TRBJ1-1; TRBD1 aligns across 7 bases. This CDR3 is built from 11 residues. V shed 9 bases, J shed 8 bases, and the junction held 6 bases outside the gene matches. CDR1 and CDR2 (germline): SEHNR, FQNEAQ (reference sequence). Here the CDR3 DNA reads TGTGCCAGTACGGACAGGCGAGAAGCTTTCTTT. Translation gives CASTDRREAFF.

CDR3 region: CASSPLTAGRRETQYF. The CDR3 coding sequence is TGTGCCAGCAGTCCACTCACTGCGGGGAGACGAGAGACCCAGTACTTC. This rearrangement joins TRBV28 to TRBJ2-5, with D perhaps TRBD2 (6 bases). Trimming pared 5 bases from V and 4 bases from J, leaving 20 bases between. Germline loops: CDR1 MDHEN, CDR2 SYDVKM. This CDR3 has 16 residues.

This clone has more than one count but fewer than ten. One end of the junction is discordant with germline, which a read error may explain. The V gene is TRBV7-7, the J gene TRBJ2-1; maybe TRBD2 (6 bases). The CDR3 runs 13 residues. From germline, CDR1 is SSHAT and CDR2 FNYEAQ (reference sequence). In nucleotides, the CDR3 is TGTGCTAGCAGTCAGGACTATTACAATGAGCAGTTCTTC. Its translation: CASSQDYYNEQFF.

This chain connects TRBV5-1 to TRBJ2-2; D possibly corresponds to TRBD1 (5 bases). Germline CDR1 SGHRS, CDR2 YFSETQ. The CDR3 runs to 16 residues. Trimming stripped 4 bases from V and 2 bases from J, with 15 bases between. The CDR3 nucleotides are TGCGCCAGCAGCCCCATACAGGCCCTAAACACCGGGGAGCTGTTTTTT. Protein: CASSPIQALNTGELFF. Based on the CDR3 plus reference TRBV5-1 and TRBJ2-2, the full variable domain is KAGVTQTPRYLIKTRGQQVTLSCSPISGHRSVSWYQQTPGQGLQFLFEYFSETQRNKGNFPGRFSGRQFSNSRSEMNVSTLELGDSALYLCASSPIQALNTGELFFGEGSRLTVL.

This clone was counted between two and nine times. The CDR3 ends on some other residue instead of the conserved phenylalanine or tryptophan, so this is likely a read error. The V gene is TRBV5-6, the J gene TRBJ1-3; possibly TRBD1 for D (6 bases). This CDR3 contains 15 residues. V gave up 0 bases and J gave up 5 bases, with 12 bases separating them. Per the germline V gene, CDR1 is SGHDT and CDR2 is YYEEEE. CDR3 in amino acids: CASSLEATGRNTIYV. In DNA, the CDR3 is TGTGCCAGCAGCTTGGAGGCGACAGGAAGAAACACCATATATGTT.

This chain links TRBV21-1 with TRBJ2-7; the table's D call of TRBD2 was not tested on the DNA. TRBV21-1 is designated a pseudogene. The CDR3 sequence is 16 residues long. The CDR3: CASSIRLRPKSYEQYF. The CDR3 DNA sequence: TGTGCCAGCAGCATAAGACTTAGGCCTAAAAGCTACGAGCAGTACTTC.

The genes are TRBV10-3 and TRBJ2-4, with D perhaps matching TRBD1 (6 bases). Trimming stripped 0 bases from V and 7 bases from J, with 10 bases between. The CDR3 totals 14 residues. Germline V gives CDR1 ENHRY, CDR2 SYGVKD. The CDR3 loop reads CAISESAGVNIQYF. The CDR3 DNA reads as TGTGCCATCAGTGAGTCGGCAGGGGTGAACATTCAGTACTTC.

V is TRBV13 and J is TRBJ1-1, with TRBD1 identical over 7 bases. This CDR3 is built from 14 residues. Trimming took 6 bases from V and 8 from J; bases not matched to a gene: 12. The germline V gene has CDR1 PRHDT and CDR2 FYEKMQ (reference sequence). CDR3 protein: CASSSLKSTGEAFF. In DNA, the CDR3 is TGTGCCAGCAGTTCACTCAAGTCGACAGGGGAAGCTTTCTTT.

CDR3 in amino acids: CATSRQEPYEQYF. The CDR3 DNA reads TGTGCCACCTCCCGACAGGAGCCCTACGAGCAGTACTTC. J is TRBJ2-7 and V is TRBV28, with TRBD1 as a possible D gene (6 bases). Per the germline V gene, CDR1 is MDHEN and CDR2 is SYDVKM. The CDR3 covers 13 residues. Trimming stripped 10 bases from V and 2 bases from J, with 15 bases between.

This clone was seen a few times. This chain uses TRBV4-1 with TRBJ2-6, with D maybe TRBD2 (7 bases). The germline gives CDR1 MGHRA, CDR2 YSYEKL. The CDR3 has 18 amino acids. V lost 4 bases and J 0 bases, leaving 16 bases between the germline ends. The CDR3 sequence: CASSLAGALLSGANVLTF. The CDR3, as DNA: TGCGCCAGCAGCCTCGCGGGGGCACTTCTCTCTGGGGCCAACGTCCTGACTTTC.

This chain connects TRBV7-8 to TRBJ1-2, with D possibly matching TRBD1 (6 bases). Trimming cost V 3 bases and J 5 bases, with 13 bases left between them. CDR1 and CDR2 (germline): SGHVS, FQNEAQ. There are 14 residues in the CDR3. The chain's CDR3 is CASSFLGAGYGYTF. The CDR3 DNA reads TGTGCCAGCAGCTTTTTGGGGGCCGGTTATGGCTACACCTTC.

This chain links TRBV29-1 with TRBJ2-3, with D perhaps matching TRBD2 (6 bases). This CDR3 spans 14 amino acids. V was pared by 2 bases and J by 4 bases, with 13 bases between. Germline values: CDR1 SQVTM, CDR2 ANQGSEA. This CDR3 is CSVEQPGGADTQYF. As DNA, the CDR3 is TGCAGCGTTGAACAACCAGGAGGGGCAGATACGCAGTATTTT.